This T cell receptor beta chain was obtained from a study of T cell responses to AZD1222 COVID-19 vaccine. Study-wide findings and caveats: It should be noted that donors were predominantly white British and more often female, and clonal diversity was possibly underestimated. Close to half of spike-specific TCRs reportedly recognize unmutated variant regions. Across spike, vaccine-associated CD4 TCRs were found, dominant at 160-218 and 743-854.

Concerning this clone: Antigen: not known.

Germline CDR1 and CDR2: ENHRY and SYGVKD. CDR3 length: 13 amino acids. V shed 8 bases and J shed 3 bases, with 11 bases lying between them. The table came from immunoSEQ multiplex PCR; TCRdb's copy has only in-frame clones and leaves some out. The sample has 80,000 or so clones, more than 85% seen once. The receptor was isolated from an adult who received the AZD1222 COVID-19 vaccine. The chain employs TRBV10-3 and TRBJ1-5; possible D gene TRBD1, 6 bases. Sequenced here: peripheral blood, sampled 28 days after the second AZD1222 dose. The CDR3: CAISTGNNQPQHF. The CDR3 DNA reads TGTGCCATCTCTACAGGGAACAATCAGCCCCAGCATTTT.